The clone carrying this T cell receptor beta chain was found a few times. Its antigen is as yet unknown. This sample was taken from a study of beta chain features in type 1 diabetes. At the level of the study: Age, gender and cell yields were similar between patients and healthy donors. Findings and caveats of the study: Diminished insertions and augmented deletions at VDJ junctions characterized type 1 diabetes patients. When Type 1 diabetes patients were examined, their TCRB CDR3s proved moderately but significantly shorter in all four CD4+ subsets. Among patients, naive, central memory and Treg TCRB repertoires appeared more similar than among healthy donors.

The V end lost 0 bases, the J end lost 3 bases, and 6 bases lay between the germline ends. Germline V gene sequence: CDR1 SGHRS, CDR2 YFSETQ. This CDR3 comprises 13 residues. Of the isolated RNA, all was reverse transcribed, and so the sequenced material was expressed TCRB transcripts. Sequencing used immunoSEQ multiplex PCR; TCRdb keeps in-frame clones, though not all of them. The top ten hold approximately 0.039% of the sample, which has hundreds of thousands of clones, roughly 13% seen once. Based on CD45RO/CCR7/CD25/CD127/CD95/CD27, CD4+ regulatory, stem cell-like memory, naive and central memory cells were sorted.

This clonotype was sampled from a man aged 18 to 29 with type 1 diabetes. J is TRBJ2-5 and V is TRBV5-1; D gene unclear. The sequencing sample was made of naive CD4+ T cells from blood. Here the CDR3 DNA reads TGCGCCAGCAGCTTGGCGGCAGAAGAGACCCAGTACTTC. Residues: CASSLAAEETQYF.